This T cell receptor beta chain was captured in a study of shared clonotypes between healthy human individuals (TCRdb year 2020). Background on the whole study: The cohort included three men and two women between 18 and 49 years of age. For each donor, three plates each were used for CD4 naive and CD4 memory, two plates were used for CD8 naive, and one plate was used for CD8 memory. To estimate repertoire size and how much clonotype sharing occurs between individuals, the study deeply sequenced the blood TCR repertoires of several healthy adults. Different laboratories and diverse techniques were used to prepare libraries and sequence TCR repertoires, to increase sequencing depth and limit assay-specific biases. Leukapheresis yielded between about 0.94 and 9 billion PBMCs per donor.

To note about this clone: Its antigen has not been determined. It has no much larger one-base neighbor in the sample; base qualities were not kept.

Relative to germline, V is missing 4 bases and J is missing 6 bases, with 11 bases of the junction outside any gene match. CDR1 SEHNR and CDR2 FQNEAQ are derived from the germline V gene (reference sequence). There are 18 amino acids in the CDR3, from cysteine to phenylalanine inclusive. This entry keeps only the CDR3 DNA: 54 bases, framed from base 1. Broad study findings and their caveats: The genetic and exposure-history diversity represented was limited by the small number of donors. Naive subsets generally had larger estimated clonotype richness than memory subsets. Incomplete sequencing was indicated by rarefaction of sorted-subset datasets, despite the large sequencing depth. Sampling was restricted to blood, and TCR repertoires in tissues likely differ from the TCR repertoires found in blood. Compared with non-shared clonotypes, clonotypes shared by all four sorted-subset donors had higher generation probabilities. Pairwise subsampling led to the expectation that sequencing depth would affect the degree of clonotype sharing among donors. When a handful of donors were compared, the shared fraction of clonotypes was 5% to 6.5% for naive CD4, roughly 3.4% for naive CD8, 2.3% for memory CD4, and less than 0.5% for memory CD8.

TCR CDR3 regions were amplified from genomic DNA by multiplex PCR using the deep immunoSEQ assay. Genomic DNA extracted from each cell subset was distributed evenly over all wells of several immunoSEQ 96-well plates, and each plate served as one replicate. Each replicate PCR for sorted subsets received around 200 ng genomic DNA, equal to roughly 30,000 T cell genomes. Purified libraries were quantified with a Qubit 3.0 fluorometer, sized on a Bioanalyzer 2100, and re-quantified with the KAPA Library Quantification kit. Every immunoSEQ 96-well plate was sequenced on a separate single-read 150-cycle Illumina NextSeq 550 flow cell. Per the original workflow: Because the immunoSEQ output held only junctional sequences and lacked quality scores, the filtering could not match the filtering applied to full-length reads. To assign V/J genes and CDR3, sequences were annotated against IMGT germline references using PyIR, a Python wrapper for IgBLAST v1.9. Any read was removed if the V/J assignment was weak (E-value above 1e-6), the CDR3 was missing, or the read contained stop codons, out-of-frame junctions, or ambiguous translated residues. V3J clonotypes were defined by identical inferred V gene, J gene, and CDR3 amino acid sequence. Percentage overlap between repertoires was calculated by dividing the number of shared unique clonotypes by the size of the smaller repertoire. RTK rarefaction, the Chao1 estimator, and Recon v2.1 estimates of unobserved clonotypes were used to assess repertoire richness. Generation probabilities were computed with OLGA for all TCRbeta clonotypes obtained by the gDNA method from a handful of donors. Sourced from immuneACCESS, this table was stored by TCRdb with only in-frame sequences that have V and J called. A share of the clones is absent; for the studies checked, an unresolved V gene accounts for under half, and the remainder has no known explanation. Clonal size and the V and J genes are those of that table, whereas D and trimming came from the DNA. The sample contains about 1.1 million clones, roughly 80% of them found a single time. Approximately 0.95% of the sample is in the top ten clones.

The donors were healthy, HIV-negative adults who had no recently reported acute infections or vaccinations. Every donor was a Caucasian adult living in Nashville, Tennessee, USA. Magnetic negative selection was used to enrich CD4+ T cells, after which naive cells were positively selected on CD45RA and the negative fraction became the memory subset. Blood was obtained by leukapheresis, after which PBMCs were separated by Ficoll-Histopaque density gradient centrifugation and cryopreserved in liquid nitrogen vapor phase. Analytical flow cytometry was used to check the purity and quantity of each magnetically sorted T cell population. Genomic DNA was isolated from every sorted fraction and measured by UV absorbance on a Nanodrop 2000c.

Sequencing was done on a sample of memory CD4+ T cells from PBMCs. Explained via the paper, the cell subset or site label denotes: CD45RA-negative fraction. The V gene is TRBV7-9 and the J gene is TRBJ2-3; TRBD2 agrees with 15 junctional bases. This receptor was taken from a young man in good health. Some clones in this sample may be carry-over from other donors' samples. The DNA reads as follows: TGTGCCAGCAGCTCATGGACTAGCGGGAGGGCTGTCGCCGATACGCAGTATTTT. This encodes CASSSWTSGRAVADTQYF.